Reported below is one T cell receptor beta chain. This sample is part of a study of blood T cell repertoires in COVID-19. Overall study: COVID-19 samples collected from the United States, Italy and Spain covered acute and convalescent phases. PBMCs, B-cell-depleted T cells, or T cells were the source of the cDNA or gDNA that made up the material.

From germline, CDR1 is SGHAT and CDR2 FQNNGV. The V end was cut by 5 bases, the J end by 2 bases, with 10 bases between. CDR3 length: 13 amino acids. Authors' data handling: Amplified reference gene primers provided the basis for estimating nucleated cell counts. The repertoire was sequenced with immunoSEQ multiplex PCR; TCRdb's copy has only in-frame clones and lacks some. From that table come the V and J calls and clone size; the DNA was used to work out D and trimming. The table has about 150,000 clones, more than 75% seen once. The TCR was taken from a human donor with acute or convalescent COVID-19. The donor label of this sample is uncertain. The rearrangement uses TRBV11-2 and TRBJ2-7; perhaps TRBD1 as D (5 bases). Material for sequencing was peripheral blood. The CDR3: CASSPGPPYEQYV. The CDR3 region has the DNA TGTGCCAGCAGCCCAGGGCCACCCTACGAGCAGTACGTC.